The 30 T cell receptor beta chains below all came from one sample that was sequenced in a study of blood T cell repertoires in COVID-19. Assay: immunoSEQ multiplex PCR; the TCRdb copy retains only in-frame clones and omits some. The sample has 25,000 to 35,000 clones, approximately 87% seen once; the top ten hold about 24%. Sequencing input: peripheral blood. Receptors were obtained from a human donor with active COVID-19. The donor label of this sample is uncertain.

CDR3 coding DNA: TGTGCCAGTAGTAGACAGGGTGTCGTTCAGACCCAGTACTTC. Translated: CASSRQGVVQTQYF. The V call is TRBV19, the J call TRBJ2-5, with TRBD1 matching over 7 bases. V gave up 4 bases and J gave up 6 bases; unmatched junction bases: 8. CDR1 is LNHDA and CDR2 is SQIVND in the germline V gene (reference sequence). This CDR3 region has 14 residues.

The rearrangement uses TRBV19 and TRBJ1-1; D is ambiguous. Trimming pared 5 bases from V and 0 bases from J, leaving 16 bases between. The length of the CDR3 is 16 residues. The V gene's germline CDR1 is LNHDA and CDR2 SQIVND (reference sequence). DNA of the CDR3: TGTGCCAGTAGTCATGCCGCCGGGATCTTGAACACTGAAGCTTTCTTT. The encoded protein is CASSHAAGILNTEAFF.

The CDR3 loop reads CASSLVASGSGADTQYF. DNA for the CDR3: TGCGCCAGCAGCTTGGTGGCTAGCGGGAGTGGGGCAGATACGCAGTATTTT. The genes are TRBV5-1 and TRBJ2-3; 10 nucleotides match TRBD2. This CDR3 spans 17 amino acids. V was pared by 0 bases and J by 4 bases, with 8 bases of the junction left unmatched. The V gene's germline CDR1 is SGHRS and CDR2 YFSETQ.

CDR3 residues: CASSQNSGRNTDTQYF. The CDR3 DNA reads as TGTGCCAGCAGCCAGAATAGCGGGAGGAACACAGATACGCAGTATTTT. The chain couples TRBV7-2 to TRBJ2-3, with TRBD2 identical over 10 bases. The junction had 7 bases not matched to a gene; V was cut back by 5 bases and J by 2 bases. In germline, CDR1 is SGHTA, CDR2 FQGNSA. This CDR3 is built from 16 residues. Supplemented by reference TRBV7-2 and TRBJ2-3, the full variable domain reads GAGVSQSPSNKVTEKGKDVELRCDPISGHTALYWYRQSLGQGLEFLIYFQGNSAPDKSGLPSDRFSAERTGGSVSTLTIQRTQQEDSAVYLCASSQNSGRNTDTQYFGPGTRLTVL.

The chain recombines TRBV5-1 with TRBJ2-1; the match to TRBD1 covers 10 bases. The germline CDR1 and CDR2 sequences are SGHRS and YFSETQ. The CDR3 contains 15 residues. J gave up 4 bases and V 5 bases, and 6 bases lay outside the gene matches. CDR3 amino acids: CASRRGTGVYNEQFF. The CDR3 coding sequence is TGCGCCAGCAGGAGAGGGACAGGGGTGTACAATGAGCAGTTCTTC.

This rearrangement joins TRBV19 to TRBJ2-1; 11 bases fit TRBD2. CDR3 size: 15 residues. From germline, CDR1 is LNHDA and CDR2 SQIVND (reference sequence). V lost 1 base to trimming and J lost 9 bases; unmatched junction nucleotides: 5. This CDR3 is CASSIGSGGAGEQFF. For the CDR3, the DNA is TGTGCCAGTAGTATAGGTAGCGGGGGGGCCGGTGAGCAGTTCTTC.

This chain joins TRBV13 and TRBJ2-5; 9 bases are a match to TRBD1. The CDR3 runs 16 residues. The trim removed 5 bases at V and 1 base at J, leaving 8 bases unmatched. CDR1 is PRHDT and CDR2 is FYEKMQ in the germline V gene (reference sequence). The CDR3 DNA is TGTGCCAGCAGCGCCAGGACAGGGGCTAGCCAAGAGACCCAGTACTTC. It is translated as CASSARTGASQETQYF. The complete variable domain, with remaining parts taken from reference TRBV13 and TRBJ2-5, reads AAGVIQSPRHLIKEKRETATLKCYPIPRHDTVYWYQQGPGQDPQFLISFYEKMQSDKGSIPDRFSAQQFSDYHSELNMSSLELGDSALYFCASSARTGASQETQYFGPGTRLLVL.

V and J are TRBV3-1 (or the pseudogene TRBV3-2) and TRBJ2-1; a weak D match, TRBD1 (5 bases). Germline loops: CDR1 LGHDT, CDR2 YNNKEL (reference sequence). Between the trimmed V and J ends, which lost 1 base and 10 bases, there was a span of 14 bases. CDR3 length: 14 residues. The CDR3 nucleotides read TGTGCCAGCAGCCAAGTGTTCGGCTGGGGCGAGCAGTTCTTC. This codes for CASSQVFGWGEQFF.

The chain couples TRBV4-1 to TRBJ1-6; D perhaps matches TRBD1 (6 bases). Looked up from germline, CDR1 is MGHRA and CDR2 is YSYEKL. V was clipped by 0 bases and J by 10 bases, with 16 bases between them. The CDR3 extends over 16 amino acids. The DNA for the CDR3 is TGCGCCAGCAGCCAAGAGATAGGGGGAAAACGCTCACCCCTCCACTTT. Amino acid sequence: CASSQEIGGKRSPLHF.

The chain is built from TRBV5-1 and TRBJ1-1; D uncertain. V lost 4 bases to trimming and J lost 5 bases, with 21 bases between them. CDR1 SGHRS and CDR2 YFSETQ come from the germline V gene. This CDR3 is built from 16 residues. CDR3 amino acids: CASSPAGPGGGTEAFF. CDR3 nucleotide sequence: TGCGCCAGCAGCCCGGCTGGTCCGGGAGGAGGGACTGAAGCTTTCTTT.

This clone appeared a single time. The chain joins TRBV6-5 to TRBJ2-3; TRBD2 agrees at 16 bases. The CDR3 has 15 amino acids. V lost 9 bases and J lost 6; bases outside the gene matches: 6. Germline lookup yields CDR1 MNHEY and CDR2 SVGAGI. The CDR3 nucleotides read TGTGCCAGTGGTGGGACTAGCGGGGGGGCCGATACGCAGTATTTT. Amino acid sequence: CASGGTSGGADTQYF.

J is TRBJ2-7 and V is TRBV7-2; D uncertain. The CDR3 loop spans 12 amino acids. CDR1 is SGHTA and CDR2 is FQGNSA in the germline V gene. Trimming removed 3 bases at V and 6 bases at J, with 9 bases between. The CDR3 region is CASSLTGGEQYF. In nucleotides, the CDR3 is TGTGCCAGCAGCTTGACCGGCGGCGAGCAGTACTTC.

This chain links TRBV6-1 with TRBJ1-5; weak D call: TRBD1 (6 bases). The CDR3 has 15 amino acids. The germline CDR1 and CDR2 sequences are MNHNS and SASEGT. V lost 0 bases, J lost 6 bases, and 12 bases lay in between. The CDR3 coding sequence is TGTGCCAGCAGTGAAGCGACAGGAGGTAGTCAGCCCCAGCATTTT. Its translation is CASSEATGGSQPQHF.

V gene TRBV9 combines with J gene TRBJ2-5; 11 nucleotides match TRBD2. The trim removed 6 bases at V and 2 bases at J, leaving 9 bases unmatched. The CDR3 totals 16 residues. Per the germline V gene, CDR1 is SGDLS and CDR2 is YYNGEE. The CDR3 here is CASTRFGTSGQETQYF. CDR3 in DNA: TGTGCCAGCACCCGTTTCGGGACTAGCGGTCAAGAGACCCAGTACTTC.

The chain recombines TRBV9 with TRBJ1-6; D uncertain. Trimming removed 0 bases at V and 7 bases at J, with 17 bases between. Germline values: CDR1 SGDLS, CDR2 YYNGEE. The CDR3 is 17 residues long. For the CDR3, the DNA is TGTGCCAGCAGCGTAGACTCAGAAACTAGATTGAATTCACCCCTCCACTTT. Encoded protein: CASSVDSETRLNSPLHF. The full variable domain, with the rest looked up from reference TRBV9 and TRBJ1-6, is DSGVTQTPKHLITATGQRVTLRCSPRSGDLSVYWYQQSLDQGLQFLIQYYNGEERAKGNILERFSAQQFPDLHSELNLSSLELGDSALYFCASSVDSETRLNSPLHFGNGTRLTVT.

V and J are TRBV5-1 and TRBJ2-3; 12 positions agree with TRBD1. Germline values: CDR1 SGHRS, CDR2 YFSETQ. The CDR3 extends over 18 amino acids. The V segment lost 0 bases and the J segment 5 bases; nucleotides outside the gene matches: 10. CDR3 residues: CASSLGFSGTGGRDTQYF. CDR3 in DNA: TGCGCCAGCAGCTTGGGATTCTCCGGGACAGGGGGCAGAGATACGCAGTATTTT. The complete variable domain, with remaining parts taken from reference TRBV5-1 and TRBJ2-3, reads KAGVTQTPRYLIKTRGQQVTLSCSPISGHRSVSWYQQTPGQGLQFLFEYFSETQRNKGNFPGRFSGRQFSNSRSEMNVSTLELGDSALYLCASSLGFSGTGGRDTQYFGPGTRLTVL.

This clone has a single count. This chain links TRBV3-1 (or the pseudogene TRBV3-2) with TRBJ2-1; D possibly corresponds to TRBD2 (5 bases). The CDR3 length is 12 residues. Trimming shortened V by 5 bases and J by 8 bases, and 10 bases separated the two germline ends. Germline V lookup: CDR1 LGHDT, CDR2 YNNKEL (reference sequence). CDR3 sequence: CASSADGDEQFF. For the CDR3, the DNA is TGTGCCAGCAGCGCGGACGGGGATGAGCAGTTCTTC.

The CDR3 region has the DNA TGTGCCAGCAGTTACGGGAAGGACTACCGGAAAGAGACCCAGTACTTC. Translating it yields CASSYGKDYRKETQYF. This chain uses TRBV6-6 with TRBJ2-5; tentative D call: TRBD2 (6 bases). From germline, CDR1 is MNHNY and CDR2 SVGAGI (reference sequence). This CDR3 has 16 residues. Between the trimmed V and J ends, which lost 2 bases and 3 bases, there was a span of 16 bases.

The V gene is TRBV5-5, the J gene TRBJ2-7, with 8 bases matching TRBD1. V lost 0 bases, J lost 6 bases, and 11 bases stayed unmatched. The CDR3 spans 16 residues. Germline values: CDR1 SGHKS, CDR2 YYEKEE (reference sequence). The CDR3 sequence: CASSLVGTGDHREQYF. CDR3 in DNA: TGTGCCAGCAGCTTGGTCGGGACAGGAGACCACCGCGAGCAGTACTTC.

The genes are TRBV9 and TRBJ2-5; D may be TRBD1 (6 bases). Trimming removed 3 bases at V and 5 bases at J, with 14 bases between. The CDR3 totals 14 residues. Germline values: CDR1 SGDLS, CDR2 YYNGEE. CDR3 nucleotides: TGTGCCAGCAGCGCACAGGGAGCTGGGGAGACCCAGTACTTC. Residues: CASSAQGAGETQYF.

This clone came up a few times. The J gene is TRBJ2-2, the V gene TRBV24-1, with TRBD2 identical over 13 bases. CDR3 length: 18 residues. J gave up 5 bases and V 3 bases, and 8 bases lay outside the gene matches. Germline assignment: CDR1 KGHDR and CDR2 SFDVKD. For the CDR3, the DNA is TGTGCCACCAGTGATCCTAGACTAGCGGGAGGTGGGACCGGGGAGCTGTTTTTT. The encoded protein is CATSDPRLAGGGTGELFF.

This sequence joins TRBV29-1 and TRBJ1-2, with D possibly TRBD1 on 6 matching bases. V dropped 7 bases and J dropped 9 bases, with 12 bases sitting between them. Germline V lookup: CDR1 SQVTM, CDR2 ANQGSEA. This CDR3 has 10 amino acids. CDR3 residues: CSAGDMSYTF. The CDR3 DNA sequence: TGCAGCGCGGGGGACATGAGCTACACCTTC.

The chain has TRBV2 and TRBJ1-2; unclear D gene. The CDR3 totals 15 residues. In germline, CDR1 is SNHLY, CDR2 FYNNEI. V was shortened by 4 bases and J by 2 bases, with 14 bases between the two germline ends. The CDR3 DNA reads TGTGCCAGCAGTGTTGGGCAGAGTCACAACTATGGCTACACCTTC. Its protein product is CASSVGQSHNYGYTF.

The CDR3 DNA reads as TGCGCCAGCAGCCTTATACCAACAGGGGGGCAGCATTTT. Translation: CASSLIPTGGQHF. The V gene is TRBV5-1, the J gene TRBJ1-5; 8 bases map to TRBD1. From germline, CDR1 is SGHRS and CDR2 YFSETQ. The junction had 10 bases not matched to a gene; V was cut back by 4 bases and J by 13 bases. The CDR3 totals 13 residues.

The genes are TRBV29-1 and TRBJ2-1; 15 bases are a match to TRBD2. In germline, CDR1 is SQVTM, CDR2 ANQGSEA. This CDR3 contains 18 residues. V dropped 6 bases and J dropped 0; count of bases not matched to a gene: 9. The CDR3 loop is CSVGAGLAGGSSYNEQFF. CDR3 coding DNA: TGCAGCGTCGGCGCTGGACTAGCGGGGGGGAGCTCCTACAATGAGCAGTTCTTC.

V gene TRBV5-6 combines with J gene TRBJ2-1; 13 nucleotides align to TRBD2. CDR1 SGHDT and CDR2 YYEEEE come from the germline V gene. The J segment lost 7 bases and the V segment lost 3 bases, leaving 4 bases of the junction unmatched. CDR3 size: 15 residues. The CDR3 region has the DNA TGTGCCAGCAGCTGGACGACTAGCGGGGGGAATGAGCAGTTCTTC. Its translation is CASSWTTSGGNEQFF.

The chain employs TRBV18 and TRBJ2-7, with unresolved D. Trimming left V 2 bases short and J 4 bases short, with 6 bases between. The CDR3 is made up of 12 amino acids. Germline CDR1 KGHSH, CDR2 LQKENI. The CDR3 DNA sequence: TGTGCCAGCTCACCAGAGCAATACGAGCAGTACTTC. Encoded protein: CASSPEQYEQYF.

This sequence joins TRBV29-1 and TRBJ2-7, with 7 bases that match TRBD2. The CDR3 runs to 14 residues. Looked up from germline, CDR1 is SQVTM and CDR2 is ANQGSEA. The trim removed 2 bases at V and 2 bases at J, leaving 6 bases unmatched. The CDR3 sequence: CSVELAGEAYEQYF. CDR3 bases: TGCAGCGTTGAATTGGCGGGGGAGGCCTACGAGCAGTACTTC.

V is TRBV4-1 and J is TRBJ2-7; 8 bases are shared with TRBD2. The CDR3 has 16 residues. V gave up 0 bases and J gave up 0 bases; unmatched junction bases: 4. Germline CDR1 MGHRA, CDR2 YSYEKL. The CDR3 protein is CASSQETTSVSYEQYF. The CDR3 region has the DNA TGCGCCAGCAGCCAAGAGACGACTAGCGTCTCCTACGAGCAGTACTTC.

The CDR3: CASSQEVARGTQYF. The CDR3 nucleotides are TGCGCCAGCAGCCAAGAAGTCGCCCGGGGGACCCAGTACTTC. V usage is TRBV4-3 and J usage is TRBJ2-5; the D gene is possibly TRBD2 (5 bases). V was pared by 0 bases and J by 7 bases, with 12 bases between. Per germline, CDR1 LGHNA and CDR2 YSLEER. The CDR3 is made up of 14 amino acids.